This T cell receptor (beta chain) was retrieved from a study of neurological immune-mediated disorders (dated by TCRdb to about 2019). Broadly, across the study: Peripheral blood TCR-beta repertoires from HTLV-I-associated myelopathy (HAM/TSP) patients, multiple sclerosis patients and healthy controls were compared by UMI-based sequencing. The approximately 100 TCR-beta libraries included longitudinal samples, technical triplicates and paired sorted CD4+ and CD8+ T-cell subsets alongside PBMC samples. The cohort comprised 68 subjects: around 15 HAM/TSP patients, 34 multiple sclerosis patients and about 20 healthy controls.

At least ten counts were recorded for this clonotype. Its specific antigen is unknown. No much larger clonotype is one base removed from it; base qualities were not supplied. The healthy controls were volunteers from a blood bank in Maryland, USA. Unsorted PBMC libraries were generated from 2 million PBMCs stored in RNAlater at -80 °C until RNA extraction. Peripheral blood was subjected to Ficoll-Hypaque density gradient centrifugation to isolate PBMCs, which were then cryopreserved in liquid nitrogen. Study-wide conclusions, independent of this receptor: No identical CDR3 amino acid sequences were found to be shared among expanded clones across subjects, suggesting that TCR-beta repertoires were private in all groups. The highest TCR clonal expansion was observed in HAM/TSP patients, whereas the lowest was observed in MS patients, even when compared with healthy controls.

cDNA was synthesized by template-switch 5'RACE using a primer with a 10-nucleotide random unique molecular identifier that tagged each TCR transcript. Every sequencing run covered 15-18 subjects and yielded more than 200 million TCR-beta sequences. Total RNA was extracted with the RNeasy kit. TCR-beta VDJ regions were amplified with primers for the TCR constant region and the 5'RACE anchor, using the KAPA Real-time Library Amplification kit. Sample indexes and Illumina adaptors were added in a first PCR, after which library yield was increased in a second PCR. After purification with Ampure beads, the TCR product of roughly 650 bp was size-selected on a 2% E-gel SizeSelection system. Before pooling, library quality was checked on a Bioanalyzer, concentration was measured with Qubit, and libraries were quantified with the Kapa Library Quantification kit. Libraries were sequenced paired-end 2 x 150 bp on an Illumina HiSeq 2500. To increase sequence diversity, roughly 25-31% phiX was spiked into each library pool. The authors' pipeline ran thus. Quality-filtered reads were processed with the UMI-based MiGEC pipeline, and over 80% of raw TCR sequences were removed by the MiGEC pipeline during error correction. IMGT germline references were used for alignment of VDJ genes, and clonotypes were defined by a unique CDR3 amino acid sequence together with V-J genes. Clonal expansion, Shannon diversity and CDR3 relatedness (CalcPairwiseDistances, ClusterSamples) were evaluated with VDJtools, and phylogenetic trees were built with CLCbio workbench. Clones with at least 8 unique UMIs were defined as expanded, with this threshold being based on coefficient-of-variation modelling across technical triplicates. TCRdb reworked the public reads: Q25 trimming with fastp, MiXCR clone assembly, productive beta chains retained. Each record represents a unique CDR3 protein, reported with the most common genes and DNA among its rows. These V and J calls derive from TCRdb rather than the authors' analysis. The sample contains tens of thousands of distinct CDR3 sequences, 9.5% to 12% of them found a single time. The ten biggest clones cover 1.8% of the sample.

V has 4 bases trimmed and J has 7 bases trimmed; junction bases matching no gene number 4. CDR1 SGHRS and CDR2 YFSETQ were looked up in the germline V gene. Spanning cysteine to phenylalanine, the CDR3 consists of 14 amino acids. This entry keeps only the CDR3 DNA: 42 bases, framed from base 1. The chain is made from TRBV5-1 and TRBJ1-6; TRBD1 aligns with 8 central bases. Sequencing was done on a sample of PBMCs. The source of this sequence is a man in his 60s in good health. For the CDR3, the sequence is CASSVGQANSPLHF. The DNA sequence is as follows: TGCGCCAGCAGCGTGGGACAGGCCAATTCACCCCTCCACTTT.